The text below deals with one T cell receptor (beta chain). These data originate in a study of blood T cell repertoires in COVID-19. Study details: Acute-phase and convalescent COVID-19 samples originated in the United States, Italy and Spain.

The CDR3 length is 14 residues. The ends were cut back, 6 bases at V and 2 bases at J, with 14 bases in the middle. The V gene's germline CDR1 is LGHDT and CDR2 YNNKEL (reference sequence). Per the original data handling: Amplification from reference gene primers served as the basis for estimated nucleated cell counts. Repertoires were generated with immunoSEQ multiplex PCR, while TCRdb's copy carries only in-frame clones and drops some. V, J and clone size were drawn from that table, and D and trimming were deduced from the DNA. The table has some 150,000 clones, approximately 80% seen once. J is TRBJ2-7 and V is TRBV3-1 (or the pseudogene TRBV3-2); maybe TRBD1 (6 bases). The sequence was collected from a man aged 65 to 85 with acute or convalescent COVID-19. Material for sequencing was peripheral blood. The CDR3 reads CASSDQGPPYEQYF. CDR3 bases: TGTGCCAGCAGTGATCAGGGGCCCCCCTACGAGCAGTACTTC.